The entry below gives a single TCR beta chain sequence along with its context. Germline lookup yields CDR1 MRHNA and CDR2 SNTAGT. V shed 5 bases and J shed 6 bases, with 13 bases lying between them. There are 13 residues in the CDR3. This record belongs to a study of blood T cell repertoires in COVID-19. Clones were sequenced by immunoSEQ multiplex PCR, and TCRdb holds only the in-frame ones, with some missing. The table includes 250,000 to 350,000 clones, under 90% detected once. This sequence joins TRBV6-4 and TRBJ1-2; possibly TRBD1 for D (6 bases). This receptor was taken from a woman in her 40s who had recovered from COVID-19. Source material: peripheral blood. The CDR3 region is CASSKQGRDGYTF. The CDR3 DNA sequence: TGTGCCAGCAGTAAACAGGGTAGAGATGGCTACACCTTC.